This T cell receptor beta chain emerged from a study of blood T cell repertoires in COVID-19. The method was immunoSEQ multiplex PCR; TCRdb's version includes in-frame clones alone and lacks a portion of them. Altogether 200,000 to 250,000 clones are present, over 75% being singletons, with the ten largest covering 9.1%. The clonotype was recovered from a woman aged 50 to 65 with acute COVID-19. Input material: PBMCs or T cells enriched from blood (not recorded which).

CDR3 amino acids: CASSLNREYYTF. CDR3 sequence (DNA): TGTGCCAGCAGCCTTAACAGGGAATACTACACCTTC. The gene calls are TRBV7-9 and TRBJ1-2; D might be TRBD1 (6 bases). The V end was cut by 5 bases, the J end by 10 bases, with 14 bases between. The germline V gene has CDR1 SEHNR and CDR2 FQNEAQ (reference sequence). The CDR3 covers 12 residues.